Sequencing of this TCR beta chain was carried out in a study of low-dose radiotherapy and immunotherapy resistance in tumors. Study information: While receiving nivolumab 240 mg every two weeks, patients also received ipilimumab 1 mg/kg every six weeks, both intravenously.

Gene-specific TRAV and TRBV primers were used for first-strand cDNA, covering alpha and beta chains. The authors ran roughly 20 PCR cycles to amplify TCRs with a constant-region primer and V-primer adapter. TCRdb recomputed calls from the reads with MiXCR, one row per CDR3 protein. This sample has tens of thousands of distinct CDR3 sequences, with roughly 28% found just once. The time point is: before trial treatment. Ipilimumab, nivolumab, aspirin, low-dose cyclophosphamide and low-dose radiotherapy were administered to donors. Solid tumors that lacked tumor-infiltrating lymphocytes and were advanced were present in eligible patients. This clonotype was counted many times. With 4 bases removed from V and 6 bases from J, the gap between germline ends came to 14 bases. Germline CDR1 reads SGHRS; CDR2 reads YFSETQ. This CDR3 is 14 amino acids long.

The genes are TRBV5-1 and TRBJ1-5; D possibly corresponds to TRBD1 (5 bases). The specimen was PBMCs, collected before treatment. This sequence was found in a male donor with gallbladder cancer. The CDR3 region is CASSLDGGTQPQHF. In DNA, the CDR3 is TGCGCCAGCAGCCTGGATGGGGGAACTCAGCCCCAGCATTTT.